The 16 T cell receptor beta chains below all came from one sample that was sequenced in a study of blood T cell repertoires in COVID-19. The assay was immunoSEQ multiplex PCR, and TCRdb's table has in-frame clones only and misses some. The sample includes around 460,000 clones, around 90% of them seen just once. Specimen: peripheral blood. These receptors all come from a man aged 18 to 29 with COVID-19, enrolled during active disease.

This clone was recorded once. The chain is built from TRBV11-2 and TRBJ2-1; D gene unclear. V lost 1 base to trimming and J lost 0 bases, with 7 bases between them. This CDR3 is built from 15 residues. CDR1 SGHAT and CDR2 FQNNGV come from the germline V gene. CDR3 sequence reads: CASSLAFSSYNEQFF. CDR3 nucleotide sequence: TGTGCCAGCAGCTTAGCGTTCAGCTCCTACAATGAGCAGTTCTTC.

In its sample, this clone was seen once. The chain employs TRBV5-1 and TRBJ1-2; the D gene is possibly TRBD1 (6 bases). The CDR3 spans 13 residues. CDR1 and CDR2 (germline): SGHRS, YFSETQ. V was pared by 0 bases and J by 7 bases, with 10 bases between. CDR3 region: CASSLGGGSGYTF. The DNA for the CDR3 is TGCGCCAGCAGCTTGGGTGGGGGCAGTGGCTACACCTTC.

The rearrangement uses TRBV7-6 and TRBJ2-5, with 9 bases lining up with TRBD1. V lost 4 bases to trimming and J lost 4 bases; unmatched junction nucleotides: 10. Germline V CDR1 and CDR2: SGHVS, FNYEAQ. The CDR3 runs 16 residues. CDR3: CASSSANRGLRETQYF. CDR3 nucleotide sequence: TGTGCCAGCAGCTCCGCTAACAGGGGGCTGAGAGAGACCCAGTACTTC.

The V and J genes are TRBV6-5 and TRBJ2-3, with 7 bases fitting TRBD2. The germline CDR1 and CDR2 sequences are MNHEY and SVGAGI. Trimming removed 1 base from V and 3 bases from J; junction bases left unmatched: 4. The CDR3 has 15 amino acids. The CDR3 DNA sequence: TGTGCCAGCAGTTACTACACTAGCGCAACAGATACGCAGTATTTT. Protein sequence: CASSYYTSATDTQYF.

The rearrangement uses TRBV19 and TRBJ2-3; D possibly corresponds to TRBD1 (5 bases). The CDR3 sequence is 15 residues long. V was clipped by 5 bases and J by 3 bases, with 15 bases between them. CDR1 LNHDA and CDR2 SQIVND come from the germline V gene (reference sequence). In nucleotides, the CDR3 is TGTGCCAGTAGTTTCGTTAAGGGGTGGACAGATACGCAGTATTTT. It codes for CASSFVKGWTDTQYF. The full variable domain, its missing parts supplied by reference TRBV19 and TRBJ2-3, is DGGITQSPKYLFRKEGQNVTLSCEQNLNHDAMYWYRQDPGQGLRLIYYSQIVNDFQKGDIAEGYSVSREKKESFPLTVTSAQKNPTAFYLCASSFVKGWTDTQYFGPGTRLTVL.

This clone has only one observation. The genes are TRBV7-9 and TRBJ2-1; 8 positions match TRBD1. Trimming at V came to 8 bases and at J to 2 bases, leaving 2 bases not matched to a gene. The germline gives CDR1 SEHNR, CDR2 FQNEAQ (reference sequence). CDR3 length equals 13 residues. The CDR3 DNA sequence: TGTGCCAGCGACAGGGGCCCCTACAATGAGCAGTTCTTC. Translating gives CASDRGPYNEQFF.

The genes are TRBV4-1 and TRBJ2-3; 14 bases match TRBD2. This CDR3 is 16 amino acids long. Trimming removed 3 bases from V and 6 bases from J; junction bases left unmatched: 5. Per the germline V gene, CDR1 is MGHRA and CDR2 is YSYEKL. The CDR3 DNA reads as TGCGCCAGCAGCCAGACTAGCGGGGGGGCCTTGGATACGCAGTATTTT. Amino acids: CASSQTSGGALDTQYF.

CDR3 bases: TGTGCCAGCAGCCAAGAAACAGCGAACACCGGGGAGCTGTTTTTT. It codes for CASSQETANTGELFF. The V gene is TRBV4-2, the J gene TRBJ2-2, with D hard to call. From germline, CDR1 is LGHNA and CDR2 YNFKEQ. The CDR3 has 15 amino acids. Trimming left V 0 bases short and J 0 bases short, with 5 bases between.

This chain uses TRBV7-9 with TRBJ1-4, with 8 nucleotides matching TRBD1. Per the germline V gene, CDR1 is SEHNR and CDR2 is FQNEAQ (reference sequence). V trimming: 0 bases; J trimming: 2 bases; junction bases outside the gene matches: 5. The CDR3 has 17 amino acids. Here the CDR3 reads CASSLARQGATNEKLFF. The CDR3 region has the DNA TGTGCCAGCAGCTTAGCGAGGCAGGGGGCGACTAATGAAAAACTGTTTTTT. Complete variable domain (other parts from reference TRBV7-9 and TRBJ1-4): DTGVSQNPRHKITKRGQNVTFRCDPISEHNRLYWYRQTLGQGPEFLTYFQNEAQLEKSRLLSDRFSAERPKGSFSTLEIQRTEQGDSAMYLCASSLARQGATNEKLFFGSGTQLSVL.

The chain has TRBV25-1 and TRBJ2-1; 7 bases agree with TRBD1. The CDR3 consists of 17 residues. The J segment lost 4 bases and the V segment lost 3 bases, leaving 12 bases of the junction unmatched. Germline lookup yields CDR1 MGHDK and CDR2 SYGVNS. CDR3 sequence: CASSETTGDPLYNEQFF. DNA of the CDR3: TGTGCCAGCAGTGAGACCACAGGGGATCCCCTTTACAATGAGCAGTTCTTC.

The sample holds one count of this clone. The chain links TRBV4-2 to TRBJ2-1; TRBD1 aligns across 8 bases. The CDR3 spans 18 residues. After removal of 1 base from V and 7 bases from J, the junction contained 15 bases not matched to a gene. Germline V gives CDR1 LGHNA, CDR2 YNFKEQ. Here the CDR3 DNA reads TGTGCCAGCAGCCAAGTTTCAGGGCTATCCGACAGGGGAAATGAGCAGTTCTTC. This encodes CASSQVSGLSDRGNEQFF.

This chain uses TRBV7-9 with TRBJ2-2; D uncertain. Germline loops: CDR1 SEHNR, CDR2 FQNEAQ (reference sequence). V lost 11 bases and J lost 4, with 11 bases in between. The CDR3 extends over 12 amino acids. The DNA for the CDR3 is TGTGCCCCCGCGTCCCCCACCGGGGAGCTGTTTTTT. This codes for CAPASPTGELFF.

The chain recombines TRBV3-1 (or the pseudogene TRBV3-2) with TRBJ2-2, with 11 nucleotides matching TRBD1. The germline gives CDR1 LGHDT, CDR2 YNNKEL (reference sequence). V lost 0 bases to trimming and J lost 0 bases; unmatched junction nucleotides: 12. This CDR3 region has 21 residues. CDR3 region: CASSQDRKLWDRGSNTGELFF. CDR3 coding DNA: TGTGCCAGCAGCCAAGATAGAAAGCTTTGGGACAGGGGGTCGAACACCGGGGAGCTGTTTTTT.

The chain links TRBV5-4 to TRBJ1-2, with 8 bases matching TRBD1. Germline trimming cut 5 bases from V and 8 bases from J; bases unmatched to any gene: 11. The CDR3 runs 14 residues. Looked up from germline, CDR1 is SGHNT and CDR2 is YYREEE (reference sequence). The CDR3 here is CASSIQGAPRGYTF. The CDR3 DNA follows: TGTGCCAGCAGTATTCAGGGGGCGCCGCGAGGCTACACCTTC.

This clone was seen a few times. The rearrangement joins TRBV30 to TRBJ1-5; no clear D gene. From germline, CDR1 is GTSNPN and CDR2 SVGIG (reference sequence). Trimming removed 0 bases at V and 6 bases at J, with 6 bases between. This CDR3 is 12 amino acids long. The CDR3 DNA reads as TGTGCCTGGAGTGTATTCGGTCAGCCCCAGCATTTT. This sequence encodes CAWSVFGQPQHF.

The chain combines TRBV5-6 with TRBJ1-4; no clear D gene. The length of the CDR3 is 14 residues. Deletions cut 2 bases from V and 3 bases from J, with 8 bases between. CDR1 is SGHDT, CDR2 YYEEEE, per germline. CDR3 sequence (DNA): TGTGCCAGCAGCTTAAAGGGAGCTAATGAAAAACTGTTTTTT. It yields the protein CASSLKGANEKLFF.